What follows describes a single TCR beta chain. This entry comes from a study of T cell responses to AZD1222 COVID-19 vaccine. Germline lookup yields CDR1 KGHSH and CDR2 LQKENI. Trimming pared 2 bases from V and 7 bases from J, leaving 20 bases between. The length of the CDR3 is 16 residues. Clones were read by immunoSEQ multiplex PCR, and TCRdb kept only the in-frame ones, dropping some. The sample shows roughly 180,000 clones, 90% of them seen only once. The sequenced sample was peripheral blood, obtained on day 0 of AZD1222 vaccination. V and J are TRBV18 and TRBJ2-5, with TRBD2 as a possible D gene (5 bases). This clonotype was obtained from an adult in good health. The CDR3 sequence is CASSPIERTEGGTQYF. The CDR3 bases are TGTGCCAGCTCACCAATTGAGCGGACCGAAGGCGGGACCCAGTACTTC.